These T cell receptor beta chains were read from a single sample in a study of T cell repertoires in cytomegalovirus infection. Each CDR3 protein gets one entry after TCRdb re-called the reads with MiXCR. The sample has about 890,000 distinct CDR3 sequences, approximately 31% seen once; the top ten hold 11% to 15%. Their antigen targets remain unknown. The source was cultured CD8+ T cells from PBMCs, collected from culture after CMV antigen stimulation. The receptors originated from a human donor in good health (CMV status not recorded). Some clones in this sample may be carry-over from other donors' samples. CDR3s include the opening cysteine and the closing phenylalanine or tryptophan. Fields, in order: D gene, V gene, J gene, clone size, CDR3 protein, CDR3 DNA. A D gene is named only where the DNA matches it firmly. Some rows have no size entry. The others give once, few or many, or a class for an expanded clone.

d_gene: NA; v_gene: TRBV4-1; j_gene: TRBJ1-2; abundance: NA; CDR3aa: CASSQVVTSNYGYTF; CDR3nt: TGCGCCAGCAGCCAAGTGGTCACATCTAACTATGGCTACACCTTC
d_gene: TRBD1; v_gene: TRBV12-3/TRBV12-4; j_gene: TRBJ1-1; abundance: NA; CDR3aa: CASTETGVNTEAFF; CDR3nt: TGTGCCAGCACTGAGACAGGGGTGAACACTGAAGCTTTCTTT
d_gene: TRBD1; v_gene: TRBV15; j_gene: TRBJ2-1; abundance: NA; CDR3aa: CATSSTGTGSYNEQFF; CDR3nt: TGTGCCACCAGCAGTACCGGGACAGGGTCCTACAATGAGCAGTTCTTC
d_gene: NA; v_gene: TRBV7-9; j_gene: TRBJ2-7; abundance: few; CDR3aa: CASSPGGKPYEQYF; CDR3nt: TGTGCCAGCAGCCCGGGGGGCAAGCCCTACGAGCAGTACTTC
d_gene: NA; v_gene: TRBV6-2/TRBV6-3; j_gene: TRBJ1-1; abundance: NA; CDR3aa: CASSYMRGWNTEAFF; CDR3nt: TGTGCCAGCAGTTACATGCGGGGTTGGAACACTGAAGCTTTCTTT
d_gene: NA; v_gene: TRBV7-3; j_gene: TRBJ2-1; abundance: few; CDR3aa: CASSSGGPEQFF; CDR3nt: TGTGCCAGCAGCTCAGGGGGGCCTGAGCAGTTCTTC
d_gene: TRBD1; v_gene: TRBV28; j_gene: TRBJ1-1; abundance: once; CDR3aa: CASSNGGTAMNTEAFF; CDR3nt: TGTGCCAGCAGTAACGGGGGGACAGCCATGAACACTGAAGCTTTCTTT
d_gene: TRBD1; v_gene: TRBV12-3/TRBV12-4; j_gene: TRBJ1-2; abundance: NA; CDR3aa: CASSLGDRGQGYTF; CDR3nt: TGTGCCAGCAGTTTGGGGGACAGGGGGCAAGGCTACACCTTC
d_gene: NA; v_gene: TRBV4-1; j_gene: TRBJ2-1; abundance: NA; CDR3aa: CASSQDGREQFF; CDR3nt: TGCGCCAGCAGCCAAGATGGGAGGGAGCAGTTCTTC
d_gene: TRBD2; v_gene: TRBV7-2; j_gene: TRBJ2-1; abundance: NA; CDR3aa: CASSLDLSGGAYNEQFF; CDR3nt: TGTGCCAGCAGCTTAGATTTGAGCGGGGGGGCTTACAATGAGCAGTTCTTC
d_gene: NA; v_gene: TRBV4-1; j_gene: TRBJ1-6; abundance: NA; CDR3aa: CASSHIRPARNSPLHF; CDR3nt: TGCGCCAGCAGCCATATCAGACCGGCGAGAAATTCACCCCTCCACTTT
d_gene: TRBD2; v_gene: TRBV12-3/TRBV12-4; j_gene: TRBJ2-3; abundance: many; CDR3aa: CASRGLAGGVDTQYF; CDR3nt: TGTGCCAGCAGGGGACTAGCGGGGGGGGTAGATACGCAGTATTTT
d_gene: NA; v_gene: TRBV6-1; j_gene: TRBJ1-1; abundance: NA; CDR3aa: CVSSYDGPSFF; CDR3nt: TGTGTCAGCAGTTACGACGGCCCATCATTCTTT
d_gene: TRBD1; v_gene: TRBV12-3/TRBV12-4; j_gene: TRBJ1-3; abundance: NA; CDR3aa: CASRGQGPRGNTIYF; CDR3nt: TGTGCCAGCAGGGGACAGGGGCCCCGCGGAAACACCATATATTTT
d_gene: NA; v_gene: TRBV12-3/TRBV12-4; j_gene: TRBJ1-2; abundance: NA; CDR3aa: CASSQGRDLYGYTF; CDR3nt: TGTGCCAGCAGTCAGGGAAGGGATCTCTATGGCTACACCTTC
d_gene: TRBD1; v_gene: TRBV28; j_gene: TRBJ1-5; abundance: few; CDR3aa: CASSSQRRGPKAKQHF; CDR3nt: TGTGCCAGCAGTTCACAACGCAGGGGGCCCAAGGCCAAACAGCATTTT
d_gene: NA; v_gene: TRBV10-2; j_gene: TRBJ2-1; abundance: few; CDR3aa: CASSDFRGSSYNEQFF; CDR3nt: TGCGCCAGCAGTGATTTTCGGGGGAGCTCCTACAATGAGCAGTTCTTC
d_gene: NA; v_gene: TRBV7-6; j_gene: TRBJ2-1; abundance: once; CDR3aa: CVSSLGGDEQFF; CDR3nt: TGTGTCAGCAGCTTAGGAGGGGATGAGCAGTTCTTC
d_gene: NA; v_gene: TRBV13; j_gene: TRBJ1-1; abundance: few; CDR3aa: CASSPKPMAEAFF; CDR3nt: TGTGCCAGCAGCCCGAAACCTATGGCTGAAGCTTTCTTT
d_gene: NA; v_gene: TRBV5-4; j_gene: TRBJ2-6; abundance: few; CDR3aa: CASRQTGRTGANVLTF; CDR3nt: TGTGCCAGCAGACAAACAGGGAGGACTGGGGCCAACGTCCTGACTTTC